This passage covers 18 T cell receptor beta chains from one sample sequenced in a study of blood T cell repertoires in COVID-19. This table comes from immunoSEQ multiplex PCR, and its TCRdb copy is limited to in-frame clones, with some not included. The repertoire has 95,000 to 120,000 clones, approximately 85% of them found once; the top ten carry around 5.5%. Sequenced material: peripheral blood. These receptors came from a woman aged 60-75 years with COVID-19, enrolled during active disease.

The rearrangement uses TRBV5-1 and TRBJ1-3; D call uncertain. V was cut by 1 base and J by 0 bases, with 17 bases left in between. The CDR3 has 18 residues. CDR1 and CDR2 (germline): SGHRS, YFSETQ. The DNA of the CDR3 is TGCGCCAGCAGCTTGACAGTCACAGTTGAGAGCTCTGGAAACACCATATATTTT. Translated: CASSLTVTVESSGNTIYF. The full variable domain, rest sourced from reference TRBV5-1 and TRBJ1-3, is KAGVTQTPRYLIKTRGQQVTLSCSPISGHRSVSWYQQTPGQGLQFLFEYFSETQRNKGNFPGRFSGRQFSNSRSEMNVSTLELGDSALYLCASSLTVTVESSGNTIYFGEGSWLTVV.

The rearrangement joins TRBV12-5 to TRBJ1-2, with 9 bases identical to TRBD1. The CDR3 loop spans 14 amino acids. The V gene's germline CDR1 is LGHNT and CDR2 FRNRAP. V trimming: 7 bases; J trimming: 7 bases; junction bases outside the gene matches: 10. The DNA for the CDR3 is TGTGCTAGTGCCCCCGGGACAGGGTCATTTGGCTACACCTTC. Protein sequence: CASAPGTGSFGYTF.

The chain uses TRBV10-3 and TRBJ2-1; 7 bases are shared with TRBD2. In germline, CDR1 is ENHRY, CDR2 SYGVKD. There are 15 residues in the CDR3. V was clipped by 3 bases and J by 9 bases; unmatched bases: 11. In nucleotides, the CDR3 is TGTGCCATCAGTGATCCCGGCGGGGGAAAGAGTGAGCAGTTCTTC. Protein product: CAISDPGGGKSEQFF.

V is TRBV5-1 and J is TRBJ2-1, with TRBD1 identical over 8 bases. With V trimmed by 0 bases and J by 3 bases, 5 bases remained unmatched. The CDR3 totals 16 residues. CDR1 is SGHRS and CDR2 is YFSETQ in the germline V gene. DNA for the CDR3: TGCGCCAGCAGCTTGGAGGCACAGGGGGACTACAATGAGCAGTTCTTC. Protein sequence: CASSLEAQGDYNEQFF.

This clone appeared a few times. The genes are TRBV5-1 and TRBJ1-1; D unresolved. V lost 1 base, J lost 3 bases, and 7 bases lay in between. Germline CDR1 reads SGHRS; CDR2 reads YFSETQ. The CDR3 spans 13 residues. CDR3 nucleotides: TGCGCCAGCAGCTTGAGAACGGACACTGAAGCTTTCTTT. Its translation: CASSLRTDTEAFF. The variable domain in full, with the rest retrieved from reference TRBV5-1 and TRBJ1-1, is KAGVTQTPRYLIKTRGQQVTLSCSPISGHRSVSWYQQTPGQGLQFLFEYFSETQRNKGNFPGRFSGRQFSNSRSEMNVSTLELGDSALYLCASSLRTDTEAFFGQGTRLTVV.

The rearrangement joins TRBV5-1 to TRBJ2-1; 7 nucleotides align to TRBD2. With 0 bases clipped from V and 3 bases from J, the junction kept 0 bases outside the gene matches. CDR1 SGHRS and CDR2 YFSETQ come from the germline V gene. The length of the CDR3 is 14 residues. The CDR3 here is CASSLGDYYNEQFF. The CDR3 DNA reads TGCGCCAGCAGCTTGGGGGACTACTACAATGAGCAGTTCTTC.

The CDR3 DNA reads TGTGCCAGCAGCCCCAGGGACAGGGGGGGGCTTAACTATGGCTACACCTTC. Its protein is CASSPRDRGGLNYGYTF. V usage is TRBV9 and J usage is TRBJ1-2; 11 bases are a match to TRBD1. CDR3 size: 17 residues. Per the germline V gene, CDR1 is SGDLS and CDR2 is YYNGEE. The junction had 9 bases not matched to a gene; V was cut back by 4 bases and J by 1 base.

V usage is TRBV5-1 and J usage is TRBJ1-2; TRBD1 agrees at 9 bases. V was pared by 2 bases and J by 2 bases, with 4 bases of the junction left unmatched. The CDR3 totals 15 residues. Germline V gene lookup returns CDR1 SGHRS and CDR2 YFSETQ. CDR3 sequence: CASSFTGGENYGYTF. DNA of the CDR3: TGCGCCAGCAGCTTCACAGGGGGCGAAAACTATGGCTACACCTTC.

This clone is a singleton in its sample. The chain carries TRBV4-2 and TRBJ1-1, with 7 bases matching TRBD1. There are 16 residues in the CDR3. Trimming took 0 bases from V and 3 from J; bases not matched to a gene: 7. Germline-derived CDR1 and CDR2 are LGHNA and YNFKEQ. The CDR3: CASSQDRSGGYTEAFF. Written as DNA, the CDR3 is TGTGCCAGCAGCCAAGATCGGTCAGGGGGGTACACTGAAGCTTTCTTT.

This clone was counted between two and nine times. The chain joins TRBV6-5 to TRBJ1-6; D remains ambiguous. Germline V gene sequence: CDR1 MNHEY, CDR2 SVGAGI. This CDR3 has 14 amino acids. The ends were cut back, 5 bases at V and 5 bases at J, with 10 bases in the middle. The CDR3 protein is CASSITDHNSPLHF. CDR3 coding DNA: TGTGCCAGCAGTATAACAGATCATAATTCACCCCTCCACTTT.

The V call is TRBV10-1, the J call TRBJ2-7; D is unresolved. This CDR3 region has 14 residues. The germline V gene encodes CDR1 WNHNN and CDR2 SYGVQD (reference sequence). The V and J ends lost 0 bases and 2 bases respectively, with 8 bases between them. The CDR3 loop is CASSESAGTYEQYF. DNA for the CDR3: TGCGCCAGCAGTGAGTCGGCAGGTACCTACGAGCAGTACTTC.

This clone was seen a handful of times. This sequence joins TRBV5-1 and TRBJ2-7; 7 nucleotides agree with TRBD1. This CDR3 is 14 amino acids long. In germline, CDR1 is SGHRS, CDR2 YFSETQ. The V gene end was trimmed by 4 bases and the J gene end by 3 bases; junction bases not matched to a gene: 7. DNA of the CDR3: TGCGCCAGCAGCAATACAGGGGTCGACTACGAGCAGTACTTC. This gives the protein CASSNTGVDYEQYF.

This clone was observed a single time. The gene calls are TRBV6-2 or TRBV6-3 and TRBJ2-3; 13 nucleotides match TRBD2. CDR3 size: 17 residues. Germline V CDR1 and CDR2: MNHEY, SVGEGT. Trimming removed 5 bases from V and 8 bases from J; junction bases left unmatched: 13. CDR3 coding DNA: TGTGCCAGCAGTCAGACTCCGGGACTAGCGGGGAGCTTTACGCAGTATTTT. This gives the protein CASSQTPGLAGSFTQYF.

The rearrangement uses TRBV11-2 and TRBJ1-1, with TRBD1 as a possible D gene (6 bases). V gave up 1 base and J gave up 2 bases, with 14 bases separating them. CDR3 length equals 16 residues. Germline assignment: CDR1 SGHAT and CDR2 FQNNGV. The CDR3 loop is CASSLGGQPLNTEAFF. The DNA of the CDR3 is TGTGCCAGCAGCTTAGGTGGACAGCCCCTAAACACTGAAGCTTTCTTT.

The chain uses TRBV4-1 and TRBJ1-2; D uncertain. With 4 bases removed from V and 4 bases from J, the gap between germline ends came to 16 bases. Germline V lookup: CDR1 MGHRA, CDR2 YSYEKL. This CDR3 comprises 15 residues. The CDR3 spells CASSPTMMGLYGYTF. The CDR3 DNA follows: TGCGCCAGCAGCCCAACGATGATGGGCCTCTATGGCTACACCTTC.

This chain connects TRBV11-3 to TRBJ2-2; D remains ambiguous. Germline-derived CDR1 and CDR2 are SGHNT and YENEEA. This CDR3 spans 14 amino acids. The V end lost 1 base, the J end lost 6 bases, and 9 bases lay between the germline ends. The DNA of the CDR3 is TGTGCCAGCAGCTTAGTTTCAGGTTCCGGGGAGCTGTTTTTT. As protein: CASSLVSGSGELFF.

CDR3 loop: CAISAGGNEKLFF. For the CDR3, the DNA is TGTGCCATCAGTGCCGGGGGAAATGAAAAACTGTTTTTT. The rearrangement links TRBV10-3 to TRBJ1-4, with a possible D match to TRBD1 (5 bases). The CDR3 runs to 13 residues. Between the trimmed V and J ends, which lost 4 bases and 5 bases, there was a span of 8 bases. Germline V gene lookup returns CDR1 ENHRY and CDR2 SYGVKD.

The gene calls are TRBV6-6 and TRBJ1-2; 9 nucleotides match TRBD1. This CDR3 is 13 amino acids long. Germline V gene sequence: CDR1 MNHNY, CDR2 SVGAGI (reference sequence). Germline trimming cut 2 bases from V and 10 bases from J; bases unmatched to any gene: 5. The CDR3 loop is CASSYPGQGDYTF. The CDR3 DNA sequence: TGTGCCAGCAGTTACCCGGGACAGGGAGACTACACCTTC.